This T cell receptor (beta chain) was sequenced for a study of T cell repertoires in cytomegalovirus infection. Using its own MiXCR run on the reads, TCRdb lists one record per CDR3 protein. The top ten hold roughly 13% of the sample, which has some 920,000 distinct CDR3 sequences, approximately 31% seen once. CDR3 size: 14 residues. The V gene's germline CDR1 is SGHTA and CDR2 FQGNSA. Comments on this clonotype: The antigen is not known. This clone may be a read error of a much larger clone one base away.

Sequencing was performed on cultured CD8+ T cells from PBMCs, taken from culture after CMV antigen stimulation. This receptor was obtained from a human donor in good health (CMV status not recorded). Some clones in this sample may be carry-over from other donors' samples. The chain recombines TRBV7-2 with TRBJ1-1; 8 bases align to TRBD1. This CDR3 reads CASSAWDRNTKAFF. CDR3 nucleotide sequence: TGTGCCAGCAGCGCCTGGGACAGGAACACTAAAGCTTTCTTT.